The 6 T cell receptor beta chains below all came from one sample that was sequenced in a study of Tregs in tolerant kidney transplant recipients. The assay was immunoSEQ multiplex PCR, and TCRdb's table has in-frame clones only and misses some. Of around 230,000 clones listed, roughly 84% were seen once; the top ten hold around 0.68%. The specimen was CD4+ T cells from blood. The source of these receptors is a human donor in good health.

V is TRBV10-3 and J is TRBJ1-5, with TRBD1 matching 8 bases. With V trimmed by 6 bases and J by 4 bases, 2 bases remained unmatched. Germline V gives CDR1 ENHRY, CDR2 SYGVKD. The CDR3 totals 13 residues. The CDR3 nucleotides read TGTGCCATCAGCAGGACAGGGAATCAGCCCCAGCATTTT. Its translation is CAISRTGNQPQHF.

This chain uses TRBV7-9 with TRBJ1-5; TRBD1 is a possible D gene (6 bases). The germline V and J ends were trimmed by 2 bases and 4 bases, with 12 bases remaining between them. Germline V lookup: CDR1 SEHNR, CDR2 FQNEAQ (reference sequence). There are 15 residues in the CDR3. The CDR3 DNA follows: TGTGCCAGCAGCTTACGGGGACAAGGGAATCAGCCCCAGCATTTT. Amino acids: CASSLRGQGNQPQHF.

The chain couples TRBV5-6 to TRBJ2-7, with TRBD1 matching over 10 bases. The junction had 3 bases not matched to a gene; V was cut back by 4 bases and J by 2 bases. Germline lookup yields CDR1 SGHDT and CDR2 YYEEEE. This CDR3 has 14 amino acids. This CDR3 reads CASSRTGGPYEQYF. The CDR3 nucleotides read TGTGCCAGCAGCCGGACAGGGGGACCCTACGAGCAGTACTTC.

The genes are TRBV2 and TRBJ1-6; the match to TRBD1 covers 9 bases. J lost 5 bases, V lost 8 bases, and 7 bases had no gene match. Germline-derived CDR1 and CDR2 are SNHLY and FYNNEI. The CDR3 totals 15 residues. The CDR3 sequence: CASQVRDRDNSPLHF. CDR3 DNA sequence: TGTGCCAGCCAGGTCCGGGACAGGGATAATTCACCCCTCCACTTT.

This rearrangement joins TRBV10-1 to TRBJ2-4; possibly TRBD1 or TRBD2 for D (7 bases each). Germline CDR1 and CDR2: WNHNN and SYGVQD (reference sequence). The CDR3 covers 15 residues. V lost 3 bases, J lost 8 bases, and 17 bases lay in between. In nucleotides, the CDR3 is TGCGCCAGCAGTGACGGCGGGCAGGGGGGGGACATTCAGTACTTC. It yields the protein CASSDGGQGGDIQYF.

The chain couples TRBV7-9 to TRBJ1-1; weak D call: TRBD1 (5 bases). The CDR3 is 15 residues long. V gave up 5 bases and J gave up 3 bases, with 16 bases separating them. CDR1 is SEHNR and CDR2 is FQNEAQ in the germline V gene (reference sequence). The CDR3 DNA reads as TGTGCCAGCAGCCCCTCGGGGTCGGGGGACACTGAAGCTTTCTTT. The encoded protein is CASSPSGSGDTEAFF.